This T cell receptor beta chain was captured by sequencing in a study of T cell repertoires in ileal Crohn's disease. At the level of the study: Operated complications were stricturing disease (about 60%) and penetrating disease (about 40%). Study outcomes and limitations: Every patient over 26.8% clonality showed endoscopic recurrence. Sorted CD8 T cells held more high-frequency clones than CD4.

Note on this clone: Its antigen remains unknown.

Regarding time point: inflamed ileum from the surgical specimen. Produced via immunoSEQ multiplex PCR; TCRdb's table is partial and in-frame only. The sample records 4,500 to 7,000 clones, 80% being singletons. The CDR3 length is 15 residues. Germline CDR1 SGHRS, CDR2 YFSETQ. After removal of 0 bases from V and 1 base from J, the junction contained 2 bases not matched to a gene. The TCR comes from an adult with Crohn's disease. The rearrangement joins TRBV5-1 to TRBJ2-3, with 7 bases that match TRBD2. Sequencing was done on a sample of ileal tissue. CDR3 bases: TGCGCCAGCAGCTTGGATCTAGCGGGCACAGATACGCAGTATTTT. The encoded protein is CASSLDLAGTDTQYF.